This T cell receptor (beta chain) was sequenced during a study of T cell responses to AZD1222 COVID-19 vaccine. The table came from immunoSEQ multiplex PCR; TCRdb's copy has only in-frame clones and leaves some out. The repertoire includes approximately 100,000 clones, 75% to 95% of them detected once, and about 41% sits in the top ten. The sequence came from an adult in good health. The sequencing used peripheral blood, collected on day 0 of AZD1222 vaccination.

CDR3 sequence: CAWSVPSGSYEQYF. In DNA, the CDR3 is TGTGCCTGGAGTGTACCTAGCGGGTCCTACGAGCAGTACTTC. This chain uses TRBV30 with TRBJ2-7, with 8 positions matching TRBD2. Trimming cost V 0 bases and J 1 base; bases outside gene matches: 2. CDR3 length: 14 amino acids. Per the germline V gene, CDR1 is GTSNPN and CDR2 is SVGIG (reference sequence).